This record covers a single T cell receptor beta chain. The antigen remains unidentified. These data come from a study of T cell responses to AZD1222 COVID-19 vaccine. Trimming cost V 3 bases and J 4 bases, with 17 bases left between them. This CDR3 is built from 15 residues. The germline CDR1 and CDR2 sequences are SQVTM and ANQGSEA. Only in-frame clones appear in the TCRdb table, and some are missing; sequencing was by immunoSEQ multiplex PCR. The sample lists around 80,000 clones; 88% were seen once. Points from the study as a whole: Only 5 or 6 AZD1222 recipients tested seropositive at baseline.

The source was peripheral blood, collected on day 0 of AZD1222 vaccination. J is TRBJ2-3 and V is TRBV29-1; TRBD1 might be the D (8 bases). The TCR comes from an adult in good health. CDR3 sequence reads: CSVDATGGVADTQYF. In DNA form, the CDR3 reads TGCAGCGTTGATGCCACAGGGGGGGTAGCAGATACGCAGTATTTT.